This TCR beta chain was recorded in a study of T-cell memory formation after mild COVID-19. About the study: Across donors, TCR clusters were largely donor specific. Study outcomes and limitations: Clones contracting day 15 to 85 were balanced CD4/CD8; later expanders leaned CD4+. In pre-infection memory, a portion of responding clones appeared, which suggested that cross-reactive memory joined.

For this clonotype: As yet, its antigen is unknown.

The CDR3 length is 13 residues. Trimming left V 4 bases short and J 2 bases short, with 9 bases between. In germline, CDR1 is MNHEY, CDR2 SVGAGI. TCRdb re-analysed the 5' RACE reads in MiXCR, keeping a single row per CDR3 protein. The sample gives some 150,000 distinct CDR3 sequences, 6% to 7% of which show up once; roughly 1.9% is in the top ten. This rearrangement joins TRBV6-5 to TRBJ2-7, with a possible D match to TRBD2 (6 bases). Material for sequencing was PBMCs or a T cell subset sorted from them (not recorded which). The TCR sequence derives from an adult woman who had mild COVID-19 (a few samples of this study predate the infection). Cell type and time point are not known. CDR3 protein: CASSLAETYEQYF. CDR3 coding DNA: TGTGCCAGCAGTTTAGCGGAAACCTACGAGCAGTACTTC.